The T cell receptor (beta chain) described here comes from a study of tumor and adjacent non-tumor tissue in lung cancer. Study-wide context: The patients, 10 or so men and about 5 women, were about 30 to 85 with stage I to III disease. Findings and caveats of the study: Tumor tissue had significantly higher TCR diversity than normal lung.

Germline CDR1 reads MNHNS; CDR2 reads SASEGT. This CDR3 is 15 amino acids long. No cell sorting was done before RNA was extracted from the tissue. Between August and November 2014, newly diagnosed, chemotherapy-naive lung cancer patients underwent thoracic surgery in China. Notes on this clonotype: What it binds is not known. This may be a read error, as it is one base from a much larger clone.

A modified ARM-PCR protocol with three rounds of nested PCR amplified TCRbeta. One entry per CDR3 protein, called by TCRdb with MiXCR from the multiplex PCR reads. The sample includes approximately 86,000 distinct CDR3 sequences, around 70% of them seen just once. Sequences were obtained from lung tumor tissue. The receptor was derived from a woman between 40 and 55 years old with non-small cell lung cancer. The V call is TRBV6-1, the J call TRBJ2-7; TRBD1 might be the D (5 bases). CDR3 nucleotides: TGTACCAGCAGTGAGCAGGGTGGACACATCTACGAGCAGTACTTC. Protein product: CTSSEQGGHIYEQYF.